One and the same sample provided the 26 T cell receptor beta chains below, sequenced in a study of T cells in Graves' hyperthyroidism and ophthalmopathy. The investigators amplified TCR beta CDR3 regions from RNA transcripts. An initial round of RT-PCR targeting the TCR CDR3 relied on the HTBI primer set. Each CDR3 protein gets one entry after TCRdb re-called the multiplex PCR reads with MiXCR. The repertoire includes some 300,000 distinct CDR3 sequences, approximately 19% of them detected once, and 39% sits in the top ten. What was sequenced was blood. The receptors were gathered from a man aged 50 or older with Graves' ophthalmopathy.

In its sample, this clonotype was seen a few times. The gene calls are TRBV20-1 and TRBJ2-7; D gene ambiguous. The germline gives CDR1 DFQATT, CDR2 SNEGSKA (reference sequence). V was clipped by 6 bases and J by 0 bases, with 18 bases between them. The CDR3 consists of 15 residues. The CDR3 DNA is TGCAGTGCCCTCCATCGGGCACGGAGCTCCTACGAGCAGTACTTC. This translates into CSALHRARSSYEQYF.

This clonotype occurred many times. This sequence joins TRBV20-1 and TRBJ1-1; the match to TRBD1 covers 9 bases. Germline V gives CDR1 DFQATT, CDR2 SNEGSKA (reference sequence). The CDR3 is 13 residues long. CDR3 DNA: TGCACTCCGGGACAGGGTCGGGGCACTGAAGCTTTCTTT. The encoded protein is CTPGQGRGTEAFF.

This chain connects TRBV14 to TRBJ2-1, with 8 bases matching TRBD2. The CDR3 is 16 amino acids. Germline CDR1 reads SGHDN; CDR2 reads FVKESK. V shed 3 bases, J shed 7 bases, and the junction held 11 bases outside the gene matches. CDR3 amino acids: CASSQELAAGGNEQFF. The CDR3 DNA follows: TGTGCCAGCAGCCAGGAACTAGCGGCCGGCGGAAATGAGCAGTTCTTC.

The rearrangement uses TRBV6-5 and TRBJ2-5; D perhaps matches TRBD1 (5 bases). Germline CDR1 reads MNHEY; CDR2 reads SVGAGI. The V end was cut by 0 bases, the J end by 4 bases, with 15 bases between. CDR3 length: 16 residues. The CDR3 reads CASSYSAGKLSETQYF. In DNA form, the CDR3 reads TGTGCCAGCAGTTACTCGGCAGGGAAGCTCTCAGAGACCCAGTACTTC.

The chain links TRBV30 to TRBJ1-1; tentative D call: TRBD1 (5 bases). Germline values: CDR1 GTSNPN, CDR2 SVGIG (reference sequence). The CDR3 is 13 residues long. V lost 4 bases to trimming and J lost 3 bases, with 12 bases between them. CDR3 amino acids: CAWTQGPYTEAFF. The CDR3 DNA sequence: TGTGCCTGGACCCAGGGACCCTACACTGAAGCTTTCTTT.

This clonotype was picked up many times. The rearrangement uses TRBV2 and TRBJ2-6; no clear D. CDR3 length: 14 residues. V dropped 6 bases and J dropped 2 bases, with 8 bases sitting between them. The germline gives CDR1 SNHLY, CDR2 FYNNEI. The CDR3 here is CASRPAAGANVLTF. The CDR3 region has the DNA TGTGCCAGCAGGCCCGCTGCTGGGGCCAACGTCCTGACTTTC.

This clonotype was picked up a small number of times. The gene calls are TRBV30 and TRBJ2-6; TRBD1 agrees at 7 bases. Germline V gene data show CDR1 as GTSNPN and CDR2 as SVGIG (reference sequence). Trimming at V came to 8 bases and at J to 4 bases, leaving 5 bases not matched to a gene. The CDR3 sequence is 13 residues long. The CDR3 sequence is CAHTGVGANVLTF. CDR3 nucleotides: TGTGCCCACACAGGGGTAGGGGCCAACGTCCTGACTTTC.

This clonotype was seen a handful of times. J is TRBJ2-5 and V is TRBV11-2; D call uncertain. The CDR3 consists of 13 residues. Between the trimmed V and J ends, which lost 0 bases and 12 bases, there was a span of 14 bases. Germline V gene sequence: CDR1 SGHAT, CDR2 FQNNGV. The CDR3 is CASSLDSAGLKYF. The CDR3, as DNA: TGTGCCAGCAGCTTAGATTCCGCCGGGTTAAAGTACTTC.

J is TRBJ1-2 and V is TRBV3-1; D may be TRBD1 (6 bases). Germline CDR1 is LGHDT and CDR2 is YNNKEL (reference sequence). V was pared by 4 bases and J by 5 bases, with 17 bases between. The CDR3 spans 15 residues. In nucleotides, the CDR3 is TGTGCCAGCAGCCGGCGGGGGGGGCCGGGATATGGCTACACCTTC. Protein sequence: CASSRRGGPGYGYTF.

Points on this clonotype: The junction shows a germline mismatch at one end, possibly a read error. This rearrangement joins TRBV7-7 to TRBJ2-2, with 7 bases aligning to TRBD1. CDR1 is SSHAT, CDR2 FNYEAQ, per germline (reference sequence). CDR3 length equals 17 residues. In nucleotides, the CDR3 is TGTGCTAGCACCGCTCTTGACAGGGACCAGAACACCGGGGAGCTGTTTTTT. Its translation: CASTALDRDQNTGELFF.

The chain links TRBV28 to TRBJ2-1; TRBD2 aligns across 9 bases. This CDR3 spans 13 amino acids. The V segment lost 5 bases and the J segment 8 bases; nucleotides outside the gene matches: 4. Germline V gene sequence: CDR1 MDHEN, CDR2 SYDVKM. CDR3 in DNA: TGTGCCAGCAGTCCAGCGGGGGGCCATGAGCAGTTCTTC. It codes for CASSPAGGHEQFF. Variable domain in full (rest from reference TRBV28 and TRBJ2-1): DVKVTQSSRYLVKRTGEKVFLECVQDMDHENMFWYRQDPGLGLRLIYFSYDVKMKEKGDIPEGYSVSREKKERFSLILESASTNQTSMYLCASSPAGGHEQFFGPGTRLTVL.

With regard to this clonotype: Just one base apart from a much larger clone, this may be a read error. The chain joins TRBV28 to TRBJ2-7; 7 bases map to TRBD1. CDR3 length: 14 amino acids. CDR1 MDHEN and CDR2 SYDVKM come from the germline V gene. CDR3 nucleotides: TGTGCCAACAGTGCCGACAGGGTCCCCTACGAGCAGTACTTC. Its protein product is CANSADRVPYEQYF.

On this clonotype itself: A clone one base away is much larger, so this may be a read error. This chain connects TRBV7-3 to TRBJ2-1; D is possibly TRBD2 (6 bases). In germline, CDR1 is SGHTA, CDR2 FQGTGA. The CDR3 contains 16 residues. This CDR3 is CASPLEGSGAYDEQFF. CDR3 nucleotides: TGTGCCAGCCCCTTAGAAGGTAGCGGAGCCTACGATGAGCAGTTCTTC.

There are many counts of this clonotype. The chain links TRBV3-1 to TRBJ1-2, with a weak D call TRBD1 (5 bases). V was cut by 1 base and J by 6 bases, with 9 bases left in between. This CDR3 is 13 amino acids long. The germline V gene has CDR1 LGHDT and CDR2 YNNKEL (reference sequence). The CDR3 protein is CASSQGAGNGYTF. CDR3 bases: TGTGCCAGCAGCCAAGGGGCAGGGAATGGCTACACCTTC.

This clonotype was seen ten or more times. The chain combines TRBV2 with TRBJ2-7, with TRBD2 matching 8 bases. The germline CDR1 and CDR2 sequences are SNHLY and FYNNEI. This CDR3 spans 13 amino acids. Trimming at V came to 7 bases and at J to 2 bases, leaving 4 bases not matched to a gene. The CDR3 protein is CASKAGETYEQYF. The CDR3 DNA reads TGTGCCAGCAAAGCGGGAGAGACCTACGAGCAGTACTTC.

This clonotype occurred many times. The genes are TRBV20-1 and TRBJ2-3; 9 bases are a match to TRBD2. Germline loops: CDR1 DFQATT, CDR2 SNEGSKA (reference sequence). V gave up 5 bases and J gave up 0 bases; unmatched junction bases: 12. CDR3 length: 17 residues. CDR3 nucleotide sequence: TGCAGTGCTCCCTCAAATTGGGCGGGAGGGAGCACAGATACGCAGTATTTT. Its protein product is CSAPSNWAGGSTDTQYF.

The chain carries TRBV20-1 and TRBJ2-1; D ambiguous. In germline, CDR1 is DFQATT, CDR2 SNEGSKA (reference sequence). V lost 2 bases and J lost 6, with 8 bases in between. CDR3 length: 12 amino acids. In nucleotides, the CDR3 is TGCAGTGCTAGAACGCGCGGCAATGAGCAGTTCTTC. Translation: CSARTRGNEQFF.

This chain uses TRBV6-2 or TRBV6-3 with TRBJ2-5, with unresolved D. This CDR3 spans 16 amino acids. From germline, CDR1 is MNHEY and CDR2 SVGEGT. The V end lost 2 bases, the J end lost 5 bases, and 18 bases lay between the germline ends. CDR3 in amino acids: CASSYGSLKGGETQYF. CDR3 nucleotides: TGTGCCAGCAGTTACGGGTCCCTCAAAGGTGGGGAGACCCAGTACTTC.

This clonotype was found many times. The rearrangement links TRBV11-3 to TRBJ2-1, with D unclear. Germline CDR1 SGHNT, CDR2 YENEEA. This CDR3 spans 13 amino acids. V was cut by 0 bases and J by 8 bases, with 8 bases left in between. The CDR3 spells CASSLDLGHEQFF. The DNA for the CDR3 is TGTGCCAGCAGCTTAGATCTTGGTCATGAGCAGTTCTTC.

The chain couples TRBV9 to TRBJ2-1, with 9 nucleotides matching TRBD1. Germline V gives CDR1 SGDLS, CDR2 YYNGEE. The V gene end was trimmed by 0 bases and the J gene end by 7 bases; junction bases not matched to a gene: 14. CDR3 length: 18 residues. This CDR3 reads CASSVGESGTGFWNEQFF. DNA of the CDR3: TGTGCCAGCAGCGTAGGGGAGTCCGGGACAGGGTTTTGGAATGAGCAGTTCTTC.

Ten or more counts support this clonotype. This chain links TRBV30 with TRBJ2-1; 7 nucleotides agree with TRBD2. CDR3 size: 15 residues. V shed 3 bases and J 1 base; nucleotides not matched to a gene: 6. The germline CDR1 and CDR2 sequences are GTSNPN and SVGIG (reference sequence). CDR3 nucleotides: TGTGCCTGGAGAGACGGGAGGCCGTCCTACAATGAGCAGTTCTTC. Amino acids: CAWRDGRPSYNEQFF.

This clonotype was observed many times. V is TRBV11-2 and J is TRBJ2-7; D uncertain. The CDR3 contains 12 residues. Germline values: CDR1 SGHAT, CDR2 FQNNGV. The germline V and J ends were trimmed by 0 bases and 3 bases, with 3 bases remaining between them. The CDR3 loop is CASSLDVYEQYF. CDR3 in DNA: TGTGCCAGCAGCTTAGATGTCTACGAGCAGTACTTC.

Here the CDR3 DNA reads TGTGCCAGCAGCTTAACAGATCCCGGGACACCCTTCACCGGGGAGCTGTTTTTT. Its protein is CASSLTDPGTPFTGELFF. This chain uses TRBV7-8 with TRBJ2-2; D may be TRBD1 (6 bases). Per the germline V gene, CDR1 is SGHVS and CDR2 is FQNEAQ. The ends were cut back, 2 bases at V and 4 bases at J, with 20 bases in the middle. The CDR3 covers 18 residues.

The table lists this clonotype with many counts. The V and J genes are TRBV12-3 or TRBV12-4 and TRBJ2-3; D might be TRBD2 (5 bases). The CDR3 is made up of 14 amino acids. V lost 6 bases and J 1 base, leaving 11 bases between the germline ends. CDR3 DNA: TGTGCCAGCAGCAGCTACGGGGGCACAGATACGCAGTATTTT. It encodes CASSSYGGTDTQYF.

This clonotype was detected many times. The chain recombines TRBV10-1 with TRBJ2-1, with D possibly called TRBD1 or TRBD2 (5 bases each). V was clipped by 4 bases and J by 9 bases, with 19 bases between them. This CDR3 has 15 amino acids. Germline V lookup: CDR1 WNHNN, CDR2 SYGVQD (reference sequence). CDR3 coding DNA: TGCGCCAGCAGTGGACCTCCGGGACCCGTCAGTGAGCAGTTCTTC. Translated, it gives CASSGPPGPVSEQFF.

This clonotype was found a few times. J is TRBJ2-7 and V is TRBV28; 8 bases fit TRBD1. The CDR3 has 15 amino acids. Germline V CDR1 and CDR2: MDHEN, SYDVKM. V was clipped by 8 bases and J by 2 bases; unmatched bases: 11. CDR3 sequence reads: CASRLDRGETYEQYF. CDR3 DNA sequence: TGTGCCAGCCGCCTCGACAGGGGAGAAACCTACGAGCAGTACTTC.